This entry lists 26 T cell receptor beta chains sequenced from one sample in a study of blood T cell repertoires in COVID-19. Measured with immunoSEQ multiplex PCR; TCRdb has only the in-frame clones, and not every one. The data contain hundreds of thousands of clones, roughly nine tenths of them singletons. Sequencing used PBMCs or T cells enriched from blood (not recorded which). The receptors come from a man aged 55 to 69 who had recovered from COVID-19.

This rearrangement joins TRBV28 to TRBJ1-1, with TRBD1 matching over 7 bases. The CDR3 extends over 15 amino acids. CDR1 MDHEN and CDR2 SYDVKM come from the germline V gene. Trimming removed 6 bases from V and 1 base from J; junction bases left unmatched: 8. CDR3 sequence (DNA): TGTGCCAGCAGCCTGGTAGGGGGCGGGAACACTGAAGCTTTCTTT. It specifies CASSLVGGGNTEAFF. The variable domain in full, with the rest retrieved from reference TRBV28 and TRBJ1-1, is DVKVTQSSRYLVKRTGEKVFLECVQDMDHENMFWYRQDPGLGLRLIYFSYDVKMKEKGDIPEGYSVSREKKERFSLILESASTNQTSMYLCASSLVGGGNTEAFFGQGTRLTVV.

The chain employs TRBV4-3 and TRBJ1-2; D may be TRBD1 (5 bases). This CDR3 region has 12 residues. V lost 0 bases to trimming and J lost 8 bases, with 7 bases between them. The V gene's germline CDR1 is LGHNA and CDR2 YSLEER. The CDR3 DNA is TGCGCCAGCAGCCAAGATCGGGGGGGCTACACCTTC. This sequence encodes CASSQDRGGYTF.

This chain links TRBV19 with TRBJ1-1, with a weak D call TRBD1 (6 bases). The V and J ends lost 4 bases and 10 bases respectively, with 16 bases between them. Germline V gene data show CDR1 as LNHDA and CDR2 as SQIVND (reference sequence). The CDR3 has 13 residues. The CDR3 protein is CASSTDRSWSAFF. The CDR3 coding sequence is TGTGCCAGTAGTACAGACAGGTCCTGGTCAGCTTTCTTT. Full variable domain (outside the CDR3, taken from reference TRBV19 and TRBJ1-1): DGGITQSPKYLFRKEGQNVTLSCEQNLNHDAMYWYRQDPGQGLRLIYYSQIVNDFQKGDIAEGYSVSREKKESFPLTVTSAQKNPTAFYLCASSTDRSWSAFFGQGTRLTVV.

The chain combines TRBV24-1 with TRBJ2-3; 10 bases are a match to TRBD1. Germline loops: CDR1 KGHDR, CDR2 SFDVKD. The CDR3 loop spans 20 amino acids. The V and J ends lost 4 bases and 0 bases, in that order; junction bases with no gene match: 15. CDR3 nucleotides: TGTGCCACCAGTGAAGGGGACAGGGGCCGAGCGGGGTGGAGCACAGATACGCAGTATTTT. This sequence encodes CATSEGDRGRAGWSTDTQYF.

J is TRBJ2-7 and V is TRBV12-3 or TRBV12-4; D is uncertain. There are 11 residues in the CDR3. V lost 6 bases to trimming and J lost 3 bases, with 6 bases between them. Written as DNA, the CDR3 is TGTGCCAGCAGACTTGACTACGAGCAGTACTTC. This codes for CASRLDYEQYF.

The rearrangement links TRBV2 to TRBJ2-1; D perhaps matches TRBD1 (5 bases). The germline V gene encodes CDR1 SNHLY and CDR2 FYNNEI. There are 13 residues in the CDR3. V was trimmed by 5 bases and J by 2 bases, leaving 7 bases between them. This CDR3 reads CASSPGTYNEQFF. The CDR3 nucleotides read TGTGCCAGCAGTCCAGGGACCTACAATGAGCAGTTCTTC.

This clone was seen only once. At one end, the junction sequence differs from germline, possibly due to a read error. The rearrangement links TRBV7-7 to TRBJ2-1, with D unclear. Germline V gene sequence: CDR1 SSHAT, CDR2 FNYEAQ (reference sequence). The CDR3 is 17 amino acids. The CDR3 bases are TGTGCTAGCAGCTTCGGTATCGGCTGGAGCTCCTACAATGAGCAGTTCTTC. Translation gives CASSFGIGWSSYNEQFF.

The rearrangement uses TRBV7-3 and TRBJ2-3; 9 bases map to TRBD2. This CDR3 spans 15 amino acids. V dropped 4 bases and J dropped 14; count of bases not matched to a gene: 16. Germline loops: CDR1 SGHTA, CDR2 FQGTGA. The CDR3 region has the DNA TGTGCCAGCAGCTCGGGACTAGCAGGAGAAGCCCTACGGTATTTT. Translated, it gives CASSSGLAGEALRYF.

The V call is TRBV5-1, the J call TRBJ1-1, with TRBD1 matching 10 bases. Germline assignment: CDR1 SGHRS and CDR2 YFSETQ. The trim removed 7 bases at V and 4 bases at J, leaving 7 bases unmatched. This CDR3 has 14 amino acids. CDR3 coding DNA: TGCGCCAGCGGGACCGGGACAGGGGTCACTGAAGCTTTCTTT. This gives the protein CASGTGTGVTEAFF.

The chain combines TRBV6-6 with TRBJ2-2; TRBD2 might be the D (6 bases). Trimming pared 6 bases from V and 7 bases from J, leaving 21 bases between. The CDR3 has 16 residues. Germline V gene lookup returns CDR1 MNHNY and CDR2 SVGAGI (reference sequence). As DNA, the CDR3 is TGTGCCAGCAGGCATGAGGCAGGGCGGGGAGGCGGGGAGCTGTTTTTT. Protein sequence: CASRHEAGRGGGELFF.

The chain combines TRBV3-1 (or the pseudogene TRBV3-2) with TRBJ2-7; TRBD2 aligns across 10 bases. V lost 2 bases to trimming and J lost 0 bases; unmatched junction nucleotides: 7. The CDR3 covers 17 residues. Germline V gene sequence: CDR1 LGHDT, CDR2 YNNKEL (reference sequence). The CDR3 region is CASSQPQLAGASYEQYF. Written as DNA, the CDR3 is TGTGCCAGCAGCCAACCTCAGCTAGCGGGGGCCTCCTACGAGCAGTACTTC.

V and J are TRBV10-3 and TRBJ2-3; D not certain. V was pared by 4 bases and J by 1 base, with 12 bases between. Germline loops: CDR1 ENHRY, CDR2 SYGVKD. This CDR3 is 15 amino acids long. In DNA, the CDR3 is TGTGCCATCAGTGTTAGTGCTCGGGGCACAGATACGCAGTATTTT. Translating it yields CAISVSARGTDTQYF.

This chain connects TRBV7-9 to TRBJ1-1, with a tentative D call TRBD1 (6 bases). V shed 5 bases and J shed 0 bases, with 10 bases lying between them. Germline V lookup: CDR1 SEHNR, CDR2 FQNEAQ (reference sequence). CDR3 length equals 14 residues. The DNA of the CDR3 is TGTGCCAGCAGCCCGGGACACCTGAACACTGAAGCTTTCTTT. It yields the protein CASSPGHLNTEAFF. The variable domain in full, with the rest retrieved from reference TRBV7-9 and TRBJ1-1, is DTGVSQNPRHKITKRGQNVTFRCDPISEHNRLYWYRQTLGQGPEFLTYFQNEAQLEKSRLLSDRFSAERPKGSFSTLEIQRTEQGDSAMYLCASSPGHLNTEAFFGQGTRLTVV.

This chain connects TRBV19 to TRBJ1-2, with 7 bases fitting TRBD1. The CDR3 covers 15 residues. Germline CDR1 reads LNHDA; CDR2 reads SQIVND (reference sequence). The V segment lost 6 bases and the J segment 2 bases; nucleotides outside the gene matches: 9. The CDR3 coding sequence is TGTGCCAGTAGCGACAGGGACTGGGAAAACTATGGCTACACCTTC. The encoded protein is CASSDRDWENYGYTF.

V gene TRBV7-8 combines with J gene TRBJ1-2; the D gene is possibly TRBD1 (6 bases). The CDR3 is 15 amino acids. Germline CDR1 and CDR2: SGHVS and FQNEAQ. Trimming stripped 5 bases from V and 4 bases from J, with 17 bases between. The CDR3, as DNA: TGTGCCAGCAGCCCCTACGGACAGAGCCGCTATGGCTACACCTTC. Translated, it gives CASSPYGQSRYGYTF.

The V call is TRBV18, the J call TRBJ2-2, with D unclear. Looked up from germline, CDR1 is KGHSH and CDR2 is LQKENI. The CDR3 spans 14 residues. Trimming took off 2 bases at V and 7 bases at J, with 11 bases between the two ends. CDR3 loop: CASSPGSGIGELFF. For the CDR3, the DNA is TGTGCCAGCTCACCAGGCTCAGGCATCGGGGAGCTGTTTTTT.

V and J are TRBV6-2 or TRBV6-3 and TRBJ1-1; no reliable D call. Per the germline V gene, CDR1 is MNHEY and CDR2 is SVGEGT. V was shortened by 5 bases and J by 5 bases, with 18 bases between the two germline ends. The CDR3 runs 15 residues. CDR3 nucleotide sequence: TGTGCCAGCAGTCAAGGGAGAAGGGTAGGGACTGAAGCTTTCTTT. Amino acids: CASSQGRRVGTEAFF.

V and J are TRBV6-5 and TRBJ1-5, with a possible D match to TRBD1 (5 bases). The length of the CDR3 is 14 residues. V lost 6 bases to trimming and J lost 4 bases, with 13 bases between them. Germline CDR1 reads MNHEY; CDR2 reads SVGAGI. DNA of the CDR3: TGTGCCAGCAGAGGGGAACTTGGGAATCAGCCCCAGCATTTT. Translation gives CASRGELGNQPQHF.

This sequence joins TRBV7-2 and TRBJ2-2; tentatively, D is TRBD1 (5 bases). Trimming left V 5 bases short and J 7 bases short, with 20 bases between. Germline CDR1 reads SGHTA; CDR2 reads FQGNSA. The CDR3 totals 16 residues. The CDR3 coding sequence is TGTGCCAGCAGCCCGGTGGTAGGGGAAGTGAGCGGGGAGCTGTTTTTT. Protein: CASSPVVGEVSGELFF. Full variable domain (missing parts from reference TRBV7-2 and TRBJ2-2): GAGVSQSPSNKVTEKGKDVELRCDPISGHTALYWYRQSLGQGLEFLIYFQGNSAPDKSGLPSDRFSAERTGGSVSTLTIQRTQQEDSAVYLCASSPVVGEVSGELFFGEGSRLTVL.

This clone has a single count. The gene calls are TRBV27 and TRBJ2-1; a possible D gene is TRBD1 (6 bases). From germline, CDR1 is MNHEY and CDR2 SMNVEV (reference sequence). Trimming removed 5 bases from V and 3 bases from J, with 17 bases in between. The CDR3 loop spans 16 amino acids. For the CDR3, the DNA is TGTGCCAGCAGTGACCGGGACAAGGGGATCTACAATGAGCAGTTCTTC. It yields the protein CASSDRDKGIYNEQFF.

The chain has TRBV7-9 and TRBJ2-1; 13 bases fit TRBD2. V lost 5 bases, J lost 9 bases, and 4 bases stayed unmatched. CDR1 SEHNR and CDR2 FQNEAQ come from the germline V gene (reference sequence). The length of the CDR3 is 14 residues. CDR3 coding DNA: TGTGCCAGCAGCCCGGGACTAGCGGGGAGTGAGCAGTTCTTC. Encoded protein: CASSPGLAGSEQFF.

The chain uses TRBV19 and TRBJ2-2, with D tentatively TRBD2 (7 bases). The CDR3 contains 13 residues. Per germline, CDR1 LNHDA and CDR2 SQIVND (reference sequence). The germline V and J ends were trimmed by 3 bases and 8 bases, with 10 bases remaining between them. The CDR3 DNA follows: TGTGCCAGTAGTATCGGGGGGCGTGGGGAGCTGTTTTTT. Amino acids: CASSIGGRGELFF.

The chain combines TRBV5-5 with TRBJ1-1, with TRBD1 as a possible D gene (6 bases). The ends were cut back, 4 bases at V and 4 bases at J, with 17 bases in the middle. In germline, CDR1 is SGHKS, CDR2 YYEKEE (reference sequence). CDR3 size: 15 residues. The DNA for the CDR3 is TGTGCCAGCAGCCGGGACAACCAATTGGTCACTGAAGCTTTCTTT. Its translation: CASSRDNQLVTEAFF.

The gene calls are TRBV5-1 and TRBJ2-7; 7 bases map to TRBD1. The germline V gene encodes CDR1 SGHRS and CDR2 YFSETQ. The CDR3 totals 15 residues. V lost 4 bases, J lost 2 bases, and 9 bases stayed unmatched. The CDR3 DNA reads TGCGCCAGCAGCATCCAGGGGGATATCGCCTACGAGCAGTACTTC. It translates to CASSIQGDIAYEQYF.

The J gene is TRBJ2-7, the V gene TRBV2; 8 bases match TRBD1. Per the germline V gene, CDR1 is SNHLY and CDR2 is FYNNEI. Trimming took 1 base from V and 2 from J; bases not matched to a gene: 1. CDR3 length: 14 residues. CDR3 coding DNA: TGTGCCAGCAGTGAAGACAGGGGGGCCTACGAGCAGTACTTC. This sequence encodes CASSEDRGAYEQYF.

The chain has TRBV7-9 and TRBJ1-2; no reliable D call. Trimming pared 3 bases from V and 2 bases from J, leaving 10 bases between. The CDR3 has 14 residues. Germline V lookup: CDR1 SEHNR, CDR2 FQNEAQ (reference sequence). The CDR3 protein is CASSFTGLNYGYTF. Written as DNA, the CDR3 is TGTGCCAGCAGCTTTACGGGGTTGAACTATGGCTACACCTTC.